This TCR beta chain comes out of a study of shared clonotypes between healthy human individuals. All of the donors resided in Nashville, Tennessee, and each was a Caucasian adult. This table comes from immunoSEQ multiplex PCR, and its TCRdb copy is limited to in-frame clones, with some not included. The sample contains more than 2,000,000 clones, 90% to 95% of which appear only once. This clone was counted once. Sequenced: naive CD4+ T cells sorted from blood. Regarding subset: CD45RA+ positively selected. This receptor was obtained from a man between 18 and 35 years old in good health.

The CDR3 nucleotides read TGTGCCATCAGTGACCCGTGGGGACAACAAGAGACCCAGTACTTC. Amino acid sequence: CAISDPWGQQETQYF. The rearrangement joins TRBV10-3 to TRBJ2-5, with D maybe TRBD1 (6 bases). The CDR3 runs to 15 residues. V dropped 3 bases and J dropped 2 bases, with 13 bases sitting between them. Germline values: CDR1 ENHRY, CDR2 SYGVKD.